This is a list of T cell receptor beta chains from one sample in a study of blood T cell repertoires in COVID-19. Profiling relied on immunoSEQ multiplex PCR, and the TCRdb table lists in-frame clones only, not all of them. There are approximately 210,000 clones in the sample; 70% to 90% occur only once, and under 3% lies in the top ten. Sequencing was done on a sample of peripheral blood. These receptors all come from a woman between 70 and 85 years old with active or convalescent COVID-19. Each CDR3 is given with its conserved first and last residue. D genes are given only for firm matches. The listing skips clone size in some rows; elsewhere it reads once, few, many or a size class.

TRBJ2-7 | - | TRBD2 | TRBV18 | CASSPPGLAGGSYEQYF | TGTGCCAGCTCACCACCGGGACTAGCGGGGGGATCCTACGAGCAGTACTTC
TRBJ2-3 | - | TRBD1 | TRBV9 | CASSDPGQGLSDTQYF | TGTGCCAGCAGCGACCCCGGACAGGGGCTGTCAGATACGCAGTATTTT
TRBJ1-3 | - | - | TRBV5-1 | CASSLGTDLGNTIYF | TGCGCCAGCAGCTTGGGGACAGACCTTGGAAACACCATATATTTT
TRBJ1-1 | - | - | TRBV7-2 | CASSPGIDTEAFF | TGTGCCAGCAGCCCAGGGATCGACACTGAAGCTTTCTTT
TRBJ1-1 | - | - | TRBV30 | CAWSGGGGTEAFF | TGTGCCTGGAGTGGTGGGGGCGGAACTGAAGCTTTCTTT
TRBJ2-5 | - | TRBD2 | TRBV18 | CASSATVGRLAGVLETQYF | TGTGCCAGCTCAGCCACCGTTGGGAGACTAGCGGGAGTATTAGAGACCCAGTACTTC
TRBJ2-1 | - | TRBD2 | TRBV7-7 | CASSLALSGGPRNEQFF | TGTGCCAGCAGCTTAGCCCTAAGCGGGGGCCCTAGGAATGAGCAGTTCTTC
TRBJ1-2 | once | TRBD1 | TRBV5-1 | CASRFRTGIHGYTF | TGCGCCAGCAGATTCCGGACAGGGATCCATGGCTACACCTTC
TRBJ2-7 | few | - | TRBV3-1/TRBV3-2 | CASSQLLGGSYEQYF | TGTGCCAGCAGCCAACTCCTAGGAGGCTCCTACGAGCAGTACTTC
TRBJ1-4 | - | - | TRBV7-9 | CASSVEGIGNEKLFF | TGTGCCAGCAGCGTGGAGGGAATCGGGAATGAAAAACTGTTTTTT
TRBJ2-7 | - | TRBD2 | TRBV6-5 | CASSPTSGYEQYF | TGTGCCAGCAGTCCGACTAGCGGCTACGAGCAGTACTTC
TRBJ2-7 | - | - | TRBV29-1 | CSVDAGSFYEQYF | TGCAGCGTTGATGCAGGTTCTTTCTACGAGCAGTACTTC
TRBJ2-2 | - | - | TRBV6-5 | CASSRDSLNTGELFF | TGTGCCAGCAGCCGTGACAGCTTGAACACCGGGGAGCTGTTTTTT
TRBJ2-1 | once | - | TRBV11-2 | CASSLALSYNEQFF | TGTGCCAGCAGCTTAGCTCTCTCCTACAATGAGCAGTTCTTC
TRBJ2-7 | - | TRBD1 | TRBV20-1 | CSASPSTGVGEQYF | TGCAGTGCTAGTCCCTCCACAGGGGTCGGCGAGCAGTACTTC
TRBJ2-7 | - | TRBD2 | TRBV5-1 | CASTAGSSYEQYF | TGCGCCAGCACAGCGGGGAGCTCCTACGAGCAGTACTTC
TRBJ2-3 | - | TRBD1 | TRBV5-6 | CASSFGTGGADTQYF | TGTGCCAGCAGTTTTGGGACAGGGGGTGCAGATACGCAGTATTTT
TRBJ2-3 | few | - | TRBV5-1 | CASSLERDTQYF | TGCGCCAGCAGCTTGGAGCGCGATACGCAGTATTTT
TRBJ2-5 | - | - | TRBV9 | CASSPRVQETQYF | TGTGCCAGCAGCCCCCGCGTTCAAGAGACCCAGTACTTC
TRBJ1-2 | - | - | TRBV5-5 | CASSLGPRQNYGYTF | TGTGCCAGCAGCTTGGGGCCCAGGCAAAACTATGGCTACACCTTC
TRBJ2-7 | - | - | TRBV27 | CASSLGAAGGEQYF | TGTGCCAGCAGTTTAGGTGCGGCCGGCGGCGAGCAGTACTTC
TRBJ2-7 | - | - | TRBV5-4 | CASSLEFSEQYF | TGTGCCAGCAGCTTGGAATTCAGCGAGCAGTACTTC
TRBJ1-5 | few | - | TRBV28 | CASSFGEGRQPQHF | TGTGCCAGCAGTTTCGGGGAGGGGCGGCAGCCCCAGCATTTT
TRBJ2-1 | - | TRBD2 | TRBV18 | CASSTAGVLSRGSYNEQFF | TGTGCCAGCTCGACAGCGGGAGTCTTAAGCAGGGGCTCCTACAATGAGCAGTTCTTC
TRBJ1-2 | - | - | TRBV7-8 | CASSMRLPEQGPGYTF | TGTGCCAGCAGCATGCGGTTACCCGAGCAGGGGCCTGGCTACACCTTC
TRBJ1-5 | - | TRBD1 | TRBV24-1 | CATSVRQGRRDGGKEPQHF | TGTGCCACCAGTGTTAGACAGGGGAGGAGAGACGGGGGTAAGGAGCCCCAGCATTTT
TRBJ1-5 | - | - | TRBV4-1 | CASSQGLSPQHF | TGCGCCAGCAGCCAAGGCCTATCACCCCAGCATTTT
TRBJ2-7 | - | TRBD1 | TRBV6-6 | CASGTGGYEQYF | TGTGCCAGCGGGACAGGAGGCTACGAGCAGTACTTC
TRBJ2-2 | - | - | TRBV29-1 | CSGGANTGELFF | TGCAGCGGGGGGGCAAACACCGGGGAGCTGTTTTTT
TRBJ2-1 | once | TRBD2 | TRBV29-1 | CSAETSVYNEQFF | TGCAGCGCCGAGACTAGCGTATACAATGAGCAGTTCTTC
TRBJ1-2 | - | - | TRBV7-9 | CASSLTGFEGYTF | TGTGCCAGCAGCCTTACAGGTTTTGAAGGCTACACCTTC
TRBJ2-1 | - | TRBD2 | TRBV9 | CASSGGTSGGRYNEQFF | TGTGCCAGCAGCGGCGGGACTAGCGGGGGGAGATACAATGAGCAGTTCTTC
TRBJ2-1 | few | TRBD1 | TRBV4-3 | CASSPWTGTNEQFF | TGCGCCAGCAGCCCTTGGACAGGGACAAATGAGCAGTTCTTC
TRBJ2-5 | - | - | TRBV18 | CASSIRLGRNQETQYF | TGTGCCAGCTCAATACGACTAGGGCGGAACCAAGAGACCCAGTACTTC
TRBJ1-1 | - | - | TRBV30 | CAWSVRGLGTEAFF | TGTGCCTGGAGTGTACGGGGTCTGGGTACTGAAGCTTTCTTT